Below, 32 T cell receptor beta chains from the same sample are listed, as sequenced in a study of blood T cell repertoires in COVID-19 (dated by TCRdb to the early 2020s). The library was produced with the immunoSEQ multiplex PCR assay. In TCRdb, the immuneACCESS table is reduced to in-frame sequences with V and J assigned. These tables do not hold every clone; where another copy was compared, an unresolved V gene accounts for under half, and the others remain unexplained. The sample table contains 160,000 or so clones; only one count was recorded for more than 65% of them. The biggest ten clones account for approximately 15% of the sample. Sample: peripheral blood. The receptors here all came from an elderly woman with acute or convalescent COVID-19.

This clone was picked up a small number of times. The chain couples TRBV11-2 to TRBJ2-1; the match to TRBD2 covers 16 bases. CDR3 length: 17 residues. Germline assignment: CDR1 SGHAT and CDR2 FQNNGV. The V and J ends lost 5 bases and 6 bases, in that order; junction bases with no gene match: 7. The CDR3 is CASSLGTSGRAANEQFF. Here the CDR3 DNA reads TGTGCCAGCAGCCTCGGGACTAGCGGGAGGGCCGCCAATGAGCAGTTCTTC.

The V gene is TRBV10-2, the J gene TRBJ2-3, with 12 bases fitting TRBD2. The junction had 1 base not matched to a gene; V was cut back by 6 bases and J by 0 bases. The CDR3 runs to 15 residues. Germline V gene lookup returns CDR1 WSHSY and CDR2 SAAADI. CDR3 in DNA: TGCGCCAGCAGACTAGCGGGGGGTAGCACAGATACGCAGTATTTT. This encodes CASRLAGGSTDTQYF.

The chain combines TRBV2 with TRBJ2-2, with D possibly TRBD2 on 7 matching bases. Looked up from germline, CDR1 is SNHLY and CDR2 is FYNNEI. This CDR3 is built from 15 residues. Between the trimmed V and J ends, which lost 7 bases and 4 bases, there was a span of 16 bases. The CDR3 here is CASTGGGFGTGELFF. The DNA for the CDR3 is TGTGCCAGCACGGGGGGCGGGTTTGGCACCGGGGAGCTGTTTTTT. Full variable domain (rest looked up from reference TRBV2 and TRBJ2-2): EPEVTQTPSHQVTQMGQEVILRCVPISNHLYFYWYRQILGQKVEFLVSFYNNEISEKSEIFDDQFSVERPDGSNFTLKIRSTKLEDSAMYFCASTGGGFGTGELFFGEGSRLTVL.

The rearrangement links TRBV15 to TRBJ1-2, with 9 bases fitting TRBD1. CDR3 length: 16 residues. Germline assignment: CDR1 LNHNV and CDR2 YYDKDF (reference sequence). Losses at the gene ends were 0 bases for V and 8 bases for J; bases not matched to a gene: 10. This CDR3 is CATSRDRPTGGKGYTF. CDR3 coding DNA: TGTGCCACCAGCAGAGATCGCCCGACAGGGGGAAAGGGCTACACCTTC.

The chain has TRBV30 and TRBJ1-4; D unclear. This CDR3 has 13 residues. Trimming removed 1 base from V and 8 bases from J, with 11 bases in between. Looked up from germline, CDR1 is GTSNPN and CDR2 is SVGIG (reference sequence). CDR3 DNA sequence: TGTGCCTGGAGTGGCGGGGTCGGCGAAAAACTGTTTTTT. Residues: CAWSGGVGEKLFF.

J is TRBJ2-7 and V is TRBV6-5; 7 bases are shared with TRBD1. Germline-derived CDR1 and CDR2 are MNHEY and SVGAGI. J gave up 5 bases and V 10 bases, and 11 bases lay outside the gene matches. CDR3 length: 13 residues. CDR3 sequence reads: CAIVRQGADEQYF. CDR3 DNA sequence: TGTGCCATCGTCAGACAGGGCGCCGACGAGCAGTACTTC.

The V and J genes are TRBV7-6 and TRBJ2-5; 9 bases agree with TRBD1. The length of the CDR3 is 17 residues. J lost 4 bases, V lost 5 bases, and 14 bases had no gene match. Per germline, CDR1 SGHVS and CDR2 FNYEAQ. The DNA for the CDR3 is TGTGCCAGCAGCGACTCGGACAGGGGTCCCTTCATAGAGACCCAGTACTTC. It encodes CASSDSDRGPFIETQYF.

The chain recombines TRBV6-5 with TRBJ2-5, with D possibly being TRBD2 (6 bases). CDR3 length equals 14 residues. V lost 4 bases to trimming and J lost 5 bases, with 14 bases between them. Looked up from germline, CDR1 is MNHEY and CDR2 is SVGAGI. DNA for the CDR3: TGTGCCAGCAGTTCCGGACTATTAACCGAGACCCAGTACTTC. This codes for CASSSGLLTETQYF.

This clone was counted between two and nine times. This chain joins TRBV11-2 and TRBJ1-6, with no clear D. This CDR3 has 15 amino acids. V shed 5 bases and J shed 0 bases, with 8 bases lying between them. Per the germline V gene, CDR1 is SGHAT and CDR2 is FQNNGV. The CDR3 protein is CASSRESSYNSPLHF. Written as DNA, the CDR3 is TGTGCCAGCAGCAGGGAGAGCTCCTATAATTCACCCCTCCACTTT.

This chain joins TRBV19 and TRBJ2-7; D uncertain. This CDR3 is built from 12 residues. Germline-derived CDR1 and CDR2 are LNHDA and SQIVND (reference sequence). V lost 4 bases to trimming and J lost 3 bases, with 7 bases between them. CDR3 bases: TGTGCCAGTAGTACAAACAGCTACGAGCAGTACTTC. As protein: CASSTNSYEQYF.

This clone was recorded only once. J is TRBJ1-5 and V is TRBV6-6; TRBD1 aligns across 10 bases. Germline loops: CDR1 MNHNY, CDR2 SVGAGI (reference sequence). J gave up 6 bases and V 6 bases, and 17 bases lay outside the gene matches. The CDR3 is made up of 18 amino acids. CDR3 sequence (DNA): TGTGCCAGCAGGCGACAGGGGGCGAATCTTCTGGCGAGTCAGCCCCAGCATTTT. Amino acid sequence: CASRRQGANLLASQPQHF.

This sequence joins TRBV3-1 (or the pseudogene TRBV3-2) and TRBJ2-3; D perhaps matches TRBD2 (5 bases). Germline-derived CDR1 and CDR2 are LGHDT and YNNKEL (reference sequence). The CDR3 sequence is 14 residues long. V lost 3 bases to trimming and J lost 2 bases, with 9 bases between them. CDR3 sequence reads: CASSQTTSTDTQYF. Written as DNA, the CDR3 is TGTGCCAGCAGCCAGACTACCTCCACAGATACGCAGTATTTT.

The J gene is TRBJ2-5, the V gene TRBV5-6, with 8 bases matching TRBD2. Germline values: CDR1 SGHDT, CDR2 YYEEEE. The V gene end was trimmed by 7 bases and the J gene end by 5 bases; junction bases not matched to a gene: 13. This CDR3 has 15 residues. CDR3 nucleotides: TGTGCCAGCCTTTTTGGCGGGGGGCCTGGGGAGACCCAGTACTTC. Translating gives CASLFGGGPGETQYF.

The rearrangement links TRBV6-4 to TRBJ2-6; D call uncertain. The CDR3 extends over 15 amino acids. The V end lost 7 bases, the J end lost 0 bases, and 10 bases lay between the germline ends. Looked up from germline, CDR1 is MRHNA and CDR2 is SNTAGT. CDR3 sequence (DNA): TGTGCCAGCAAACAGTCAAGCTCTGGGGCCAACGTCCTGACTTTC. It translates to CASKQSSSGANVLTF.

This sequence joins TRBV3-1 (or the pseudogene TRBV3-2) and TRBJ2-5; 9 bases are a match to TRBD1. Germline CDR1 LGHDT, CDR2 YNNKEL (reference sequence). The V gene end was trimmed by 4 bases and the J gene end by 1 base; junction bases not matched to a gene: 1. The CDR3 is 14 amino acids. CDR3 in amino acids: CASSRGQGQETQYF. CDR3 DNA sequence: TGTGCCAGCAGCCGGGGACAGGGCCAAGAGACCCAGTACTTC.

The chain's CDR3 is CASSSRLVSVYNEQFF. The CDR3 DNA reads TGTGCCAGCAGTTCTCGACTAGTTAGTGTCTACAATGAGCAGTTCTTC. V gene TRBV27 combines with J gene TRBJ2-1; a possible D gene is TRBD2 (6 bases). The V end lost 4 bases, the J end lost 3 bases, and 16 bases lay between the germline ends. Germline CDR1 reads MNHEY; CDR2 reads SMNVEV (reference sequence). The CDR3 extends over 16 amino acids.

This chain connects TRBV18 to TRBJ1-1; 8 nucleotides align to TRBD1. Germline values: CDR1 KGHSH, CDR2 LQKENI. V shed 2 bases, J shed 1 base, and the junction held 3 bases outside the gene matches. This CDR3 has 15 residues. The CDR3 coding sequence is TGTGCCAGCTCACCAGTTACAGGGGGGAACACTGAAGCTTTCTTT. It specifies CASSPVTGGNTEAFF.

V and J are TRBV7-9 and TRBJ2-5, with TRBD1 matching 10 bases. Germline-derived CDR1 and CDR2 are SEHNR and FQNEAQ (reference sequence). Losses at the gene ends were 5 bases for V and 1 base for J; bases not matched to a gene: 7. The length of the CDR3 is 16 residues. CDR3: CASSRDRGLSQETQYF. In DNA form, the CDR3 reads TGTGCCAGCAGCAGGGACAGGGGCCTATCCCAAGAGACCCAGTACTTC.

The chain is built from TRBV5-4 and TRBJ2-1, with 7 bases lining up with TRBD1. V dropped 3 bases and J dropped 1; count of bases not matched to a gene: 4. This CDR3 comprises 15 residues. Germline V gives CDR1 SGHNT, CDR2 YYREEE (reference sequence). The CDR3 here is CASSSRQGSYNEQFF. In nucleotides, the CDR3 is TGTGCCAGCAGCTCTAGACAGGGATCCTACAATGAGCAGTTCTTC.

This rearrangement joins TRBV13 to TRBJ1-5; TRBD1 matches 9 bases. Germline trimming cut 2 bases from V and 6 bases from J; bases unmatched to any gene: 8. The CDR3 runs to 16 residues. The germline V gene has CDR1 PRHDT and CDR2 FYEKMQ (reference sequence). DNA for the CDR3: TGTGCCAGCAGCTTAAGACACACAGGGGGCGGTCAGCCCCAGCATTTT. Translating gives CASSLRHTGGGQPQHF.

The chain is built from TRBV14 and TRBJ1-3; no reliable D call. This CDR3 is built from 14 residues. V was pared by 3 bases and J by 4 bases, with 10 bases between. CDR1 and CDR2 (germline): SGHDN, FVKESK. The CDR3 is CASSQSFPGNTIYF. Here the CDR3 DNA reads TGTGCCAGCAGCCAGTCATTCCCAGGAAACACCATATATTTT.

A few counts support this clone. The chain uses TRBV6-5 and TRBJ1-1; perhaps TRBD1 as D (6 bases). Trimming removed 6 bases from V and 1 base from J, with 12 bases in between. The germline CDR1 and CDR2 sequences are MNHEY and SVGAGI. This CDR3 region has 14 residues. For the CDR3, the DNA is TGTGCCAGCAGAAACCAGGGGCGGAACACTGAAGCTTTCTTT. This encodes CASRNQGRNTEAFF.

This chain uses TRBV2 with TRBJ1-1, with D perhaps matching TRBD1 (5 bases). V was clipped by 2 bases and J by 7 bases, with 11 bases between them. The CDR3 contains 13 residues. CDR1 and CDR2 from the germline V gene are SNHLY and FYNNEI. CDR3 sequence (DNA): TGTGCCAGCAGTGAAAGGGGTGCCCTTGAAGCTTTCTTT. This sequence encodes CASSERGALEAFF.

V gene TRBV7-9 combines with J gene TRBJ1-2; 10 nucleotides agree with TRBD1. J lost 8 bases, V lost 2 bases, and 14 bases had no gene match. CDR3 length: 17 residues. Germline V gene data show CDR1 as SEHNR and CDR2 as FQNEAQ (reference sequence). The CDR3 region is CASSLSLVGDRGHGYTF. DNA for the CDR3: TGTGCCAGCAGCTTATCCCTCGTGGGTGACAGGGGGCACGGCTACACCTTC.

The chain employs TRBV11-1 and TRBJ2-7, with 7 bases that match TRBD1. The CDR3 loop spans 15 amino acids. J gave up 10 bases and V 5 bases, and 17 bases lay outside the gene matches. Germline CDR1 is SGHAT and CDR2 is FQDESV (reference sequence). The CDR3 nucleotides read TGTGCCAGCAGCGTCTGGGACAGCATCTTAGGGGTACAGTACTTC. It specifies CASSVWDSILGVQYF.

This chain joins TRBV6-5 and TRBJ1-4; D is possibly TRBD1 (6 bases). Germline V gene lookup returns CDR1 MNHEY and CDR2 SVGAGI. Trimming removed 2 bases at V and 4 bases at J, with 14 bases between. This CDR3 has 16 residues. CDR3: CASSYIQGSGNEKLFF. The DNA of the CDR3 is TGTGCCAGCAGTTACATCCAGGGGTCGGGTAATGAAAAACTGTTTTTT.

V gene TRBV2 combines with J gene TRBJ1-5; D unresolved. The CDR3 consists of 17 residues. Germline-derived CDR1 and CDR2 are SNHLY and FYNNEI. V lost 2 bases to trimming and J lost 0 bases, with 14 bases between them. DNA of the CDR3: TGTGCCAGCAGTGAAAGAAGAGGATTCTATAGCAATCAGCCCCAGCATTTT. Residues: CASSERRGFYSNQPQHF.

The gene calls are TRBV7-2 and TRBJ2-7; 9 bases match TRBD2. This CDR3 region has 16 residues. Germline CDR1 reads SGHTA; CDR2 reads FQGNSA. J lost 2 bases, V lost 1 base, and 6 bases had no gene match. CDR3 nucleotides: TGTGCCAGCAGCTTAGAGTCCCTAGCGGGGACCTACGAGCAGTACTTC. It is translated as CASSLESLAGTYEQYF.

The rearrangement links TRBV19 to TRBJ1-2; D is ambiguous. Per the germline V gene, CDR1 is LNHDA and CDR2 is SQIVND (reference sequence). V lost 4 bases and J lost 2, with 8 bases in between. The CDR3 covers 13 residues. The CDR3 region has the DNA TGTGCCAGTAGTACTCAGGCGAACTATGGCTACACCTTC. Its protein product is CASSTQANYGYTF.

CDR3 region: CATWERFPGENTEAFF. The CDR3 nucleotides are TGTGCCACCTGGGAAAGGTTCCCAGGGGAGAACACTGAAGCTTTCTTT. The genes are TRBV24-1 and TRBJ1-1; possibly TRBD1 for D (6 bases). Germline V gene data show CDR1 as KGHDR and CDR2 as SFDVKD. Trimming took off 9 bases at V and 1 base at J, with 20 bases between the two ends. CDR3 length: 16 amino acids.

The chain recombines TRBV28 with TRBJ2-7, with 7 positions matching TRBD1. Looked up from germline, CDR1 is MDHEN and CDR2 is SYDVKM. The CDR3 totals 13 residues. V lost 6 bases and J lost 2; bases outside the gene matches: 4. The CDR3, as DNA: TGTGCCAGCAGACGCACAGGGGCCTACGAGCAGTACTTC. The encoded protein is CASRRTGAYEQYF.

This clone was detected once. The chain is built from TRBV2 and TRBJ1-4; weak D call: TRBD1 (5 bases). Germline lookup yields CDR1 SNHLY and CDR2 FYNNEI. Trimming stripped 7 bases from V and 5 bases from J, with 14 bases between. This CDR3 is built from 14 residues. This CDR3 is CASNLDRTNEKLFF. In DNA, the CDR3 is TGTGCCAGCAATCTCGACAGAACGAATGAAAAACTGTTTTTT.